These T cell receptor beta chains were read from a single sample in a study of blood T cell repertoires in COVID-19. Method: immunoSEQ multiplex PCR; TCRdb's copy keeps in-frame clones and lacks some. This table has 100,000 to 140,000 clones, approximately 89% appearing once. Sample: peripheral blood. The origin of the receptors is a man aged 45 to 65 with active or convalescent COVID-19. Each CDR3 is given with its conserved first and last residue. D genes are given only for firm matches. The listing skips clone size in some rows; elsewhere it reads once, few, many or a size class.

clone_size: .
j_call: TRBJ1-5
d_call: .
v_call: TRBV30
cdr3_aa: CAWSAGSGQPQHF
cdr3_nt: TGTGCCTGGAGTGCCGGGTCCGGTCAGCCCCAGCATTTT

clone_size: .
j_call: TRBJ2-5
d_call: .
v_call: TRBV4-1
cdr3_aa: CASSQVVQVETQYF
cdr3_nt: TGCGCCAGCAGCCAAGTTGTGCAGGTGGAGACCCAGTACTTC

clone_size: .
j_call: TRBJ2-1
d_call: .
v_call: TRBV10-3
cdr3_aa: CAISVTSNEQFF
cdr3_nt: TGTGCCATCAGTGTAACTAGCAATGAGCAGTTCTTC

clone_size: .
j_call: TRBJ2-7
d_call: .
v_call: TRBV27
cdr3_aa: CASRYGSSYEQYF
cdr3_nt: TGTGCCAGCAGATACGGGTCATCCTACGAGCAGTACTTC

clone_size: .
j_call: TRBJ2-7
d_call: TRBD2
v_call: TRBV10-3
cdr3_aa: CAIRPGLADYEQYF
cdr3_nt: TGTGCCATCAGACCGGGACTAGCCGACTACGAGCAGTACTTC

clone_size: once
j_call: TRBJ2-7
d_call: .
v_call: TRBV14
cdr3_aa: CASSPRLGGEISYEQYF
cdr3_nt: TGTGCCAGCAGCCCGCGACTAGGTGGGGAAATATCCTACGAGCAGTACTTC

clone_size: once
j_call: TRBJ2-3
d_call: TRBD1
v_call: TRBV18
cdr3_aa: CASRQGGNTDTQYF
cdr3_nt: TGTGCCAGCCGACAGGGGGGAAACACAGATACGCAGTATTTT

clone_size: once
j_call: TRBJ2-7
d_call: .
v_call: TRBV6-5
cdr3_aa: CASSSRLRTGSYEQYF
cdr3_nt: TGTGCCAGCAGTTCGAGGCTGAGGACGGGATCCTACGAGCAGTACTTC

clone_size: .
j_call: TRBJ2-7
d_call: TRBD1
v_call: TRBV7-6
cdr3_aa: CASSLEDRGRYEQYF
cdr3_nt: TGTGCCAGCAGCTTAGAGGACAGGGGGAGGTACGAGCAGTACTTC

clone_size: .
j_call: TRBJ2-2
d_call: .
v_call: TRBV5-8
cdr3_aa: CASSLRRVTGELFF
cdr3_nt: TGTGCCAGCAGCTTGCGGAGGGTAACCGGGGAGCTGTTTTTT

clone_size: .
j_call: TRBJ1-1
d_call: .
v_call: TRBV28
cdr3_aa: CASSPTGFIGTEAFF
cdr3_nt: TGTGCCAGCAGTCCCACAGGGTTCATTGGCACTGAAGCTTTCTTT

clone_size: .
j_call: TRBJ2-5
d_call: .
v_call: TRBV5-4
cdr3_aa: CASSLVGSRNGTQYF
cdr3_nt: TGTGCCAGCAGCTTGGTCGGGAGTCGGAACGGGACCCAGTACTTC

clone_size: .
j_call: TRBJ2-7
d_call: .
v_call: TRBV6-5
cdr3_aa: CASSSRGPSYEQYF
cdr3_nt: TGTGCCAGCAGCAGCAGGGGTCCCTCCTACGAGCAGTACTTC

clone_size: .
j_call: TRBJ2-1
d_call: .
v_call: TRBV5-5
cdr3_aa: CASSLFEGLVGNEQFF
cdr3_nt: TGTGCCAGCAGCTTGTTCGAGGGATTGGTTGGGAATGAGCAGTTCTTC

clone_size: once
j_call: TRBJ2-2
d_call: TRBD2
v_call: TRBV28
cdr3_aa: CASSLRIGTSGRGYTGELFF
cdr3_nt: TGTGCCAGCAGTTTAAGGATTGGGACTAGCGGGAGAGGGTACACCGGGGAGCTGTTTTTT

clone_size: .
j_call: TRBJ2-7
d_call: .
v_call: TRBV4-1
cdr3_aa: CASSWRAGANYEQYF
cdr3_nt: TGCGCCAGCAGCTGGCGGGCAGGGGCGAACTACGAGCAGTACTTC

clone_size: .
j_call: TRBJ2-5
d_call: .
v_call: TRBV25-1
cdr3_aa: CASSEVQGEETQYF
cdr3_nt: TGTGCCAGCAGTGAAGTGCAGGGTGAAGAGACCCAGTACTTC

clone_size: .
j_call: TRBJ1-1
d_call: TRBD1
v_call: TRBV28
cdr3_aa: CASTFGGGTFGTEAFF
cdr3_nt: TGTGCCAGCACCTTCGGAGGGGGCACCTTCGGCACTGAAGCTTTCTTT